This TCR beta chain was documented in a study of shared clonotypes between healthy human individuals. Study-level results: Rarefaction showed that sequencing of sorted subsets was incomplete (despite large depth).

Donors, healthy HIV-negative adults, lacked recent acute infections or vaccinations. About this clone itself: As yet, its antigen is unknown.

Assay execution proceeded at the deep level. Sequencing used immunoSEQ multiplex PCR; TCRdb keeps in-frame clones, though not all of them. Altogether approximately 2.3 million clones are present, about 92% being singletons, with the ten largest covering 0.35% to 0.5%. The CDR3 extends over 17 amino acids. Germline V gene data show CDR1 as SGHRS and CDR2 as YFSETQ. V was pared by 1 base and J by 6 bases, with 14 bases of the junction left unmatched. The sequenced sample was naive CD4+ T cells from PBMCs. The subset: CD45RA+ positively selected. The V and J genes are TRBV5-1 and TRBJ1-2, with 8 nucleotides matching TRBD1. This clonotype was sampled from a man between 18 and 29 years old in good health. Some clones in this sample may be carry-over from other donors' samples. Here the CDR3 reads CASSLTPLTGGRDGYTF. The CDR3 bases are TGCGCCAGCAGCTTGACGCCTCTAACAGGGGGACGGGATGGCTACACCTTC.